In this sample, the clone carrying this T cell receptor (beta chain) turned up a few times. The CDR3 is made up of 12 amino acids. Trimming pared 2 bases from V and 5 bases from J, leaving 9 bases between. In germline, CDR1 is SQVTM, CDR2 ANQGSEA. The data stem from a study of CD8+ T cells in alopecia areata. In the study overall: The drug, oral tofacitinib, was given to treated patients at 5 to 10 mg twice daily.

Treatment specified: oral pan-JAK inhibitor, 5-10 mg twice daily. Peripheral blood samples and lesional scalp punch biopsies were obtained from alopecia areata patients. TCR sequencing used cDNA made by reverse transcription of extracted RNA. Profiling relied on immunoSEQ multiplex PCR, and the TCRdb table lists in-frame clones only, not all of them. There are a few hundred thousand clones in the sample; approximately 67% occur only once, and 0.95% to 1.5% lies in the top ten. This chain uses TRBV29-1 with TRBJ1-2; no reliable D call. The sequenced sample was CD4+ T cells sorted from blood, obtained at approximately week 44, from a patient treated with tofacitinib. The TCR originated in a human donor with alopecia areata. This CDR3 reads CSVETTGYGYTF. CDR3 sequence (DNA): TGCAGCGTTGAAACAACCGGGTATGGCTACACCTTC.